This TCR beta chain emerged from a study of Tregs in tolerant kidney transplant recipients. The CDR3 runs to 14 residues. Germline V CDR1 and CDR2: KGHSH, LQKENI. V was shortened by 4 bases and J by 1 base, with 9 bases between the two germline ends. The repertoire was sequenced with immunoSEQ multiplex PCR; TCRdb's copy has only in-frame clones and lacks some. The sample has some 62,000 clones; more than 95% are singletons. This chain uses TRBV18 with TRBJ2-3, with D possibly TRBD1 on 5 matching bases. This clonotype was sampled from a human donor who received a combined kidney and bone marrow transplant. Sequencing used Tregs from blood, obtained before the transplant. CDR3 sequence: CASSQGRGTDTQYF. CDR3 bases: TGTGCCAGCTCACAGGGGCGCGGCACAGATACGCAGTATTTT.